This entry describes one T cell receptor (beta chain). This clone's antigen is unknown. No clone much larger than this one lies a single base away; base qualities are absent. This specimen comes from a study of beta chain features in type 1 diabetes (dated by TCRdb to the late 2010s). Broadly, across the study: Mean age, gender distribution, total cell number and subset yield were not different between patients and healthy donors. A total of around 110,000,000 sorted cells were examined across all samples, and RNA yield correlated strongly with the number of cells per subset. Whereas all 28 donors provided naive and central memory subsets, regulatory and stem cell-like memory subsets were isolated from just 8 patients and roughly eight healthy donors. The study compared TCRB repertoires of sorted circulating CD4+ T cell subsets between recently diagnosed type 1 diabetes patients and matched healthy donors. Beyond this particular receptor, the publication reports: Shorter templates might be favored by PCR, yet because patient and control samples were amplified and corrected together, any such skew would affect both groups equally. HLA sub-analyses involved small numbers of individuals, so any influence of HLA type on TCRB rearrangement remained unresolved. Fewer insertions and more nucleotide deletions at VDJ recombination sites were observed in patients with type 1 diabetes, implying thymic rearrangement abnormalities. Sequencing cDNA rather than genomic DNA could over-represent highly expressing activated cells, although activation and CD3 levels did not differ between groups. A moderate but significant shortening of TCRB CDR3 length was observed in type 1 diabetes patients in all four CD4+ subsets. Naive, central memory and regulatory TCRB repertoires appeared to be more alike among patients than among healthy donors.

For CDR1 and CDR2, the germline V gene lists SGDLS and YYNGEE. From the cysteine up to the phenylalanine, the CDR3 has a length of 12 residues. The read is trimmed to its CDR3 DNA, 36 bases read in frame from base 1. V lost 6 bases and J lost 5 bases; the stretch between them is 11 bases long. The entire isolated RNA was reverse transcribed using the High Capacity cDNA Reverse Transcription Kit, and thus expressed TCRB transcripts were sequenced. Deep immunoSEQ sequencing was performed on naive, central memory and regulatory T cell samples, with an average of about 3.6 million total reads per sample. After sorted cells were lysed in RLT buffer, RNA was extracted with DNase-treated RNeasy Micro or Mini kits, with the choice depending on cell number. Each cell subset was processed separately to prevent cross-contamination, with patient and healthy donor samples processed together. TCRB sequences were amplified from cDNA with the immunoSEQ multiplex PCR, producing 87-bp fragments spanning the CDR3 region. Sequencing of the amplicons was done on the Illumina HiSeq platform. Processing in the source paper ran as follows. PCR bias was corrected computationally using synthetic template baselines, and reads within Hamming distance 2 were collapsed, with unmergeable singletons discarded. Reads were aligned against IMGT so that V, D and J genes, CDR3 length and insertions or deletions at six rearrangement sites could be assigned. Within each subset, clonotype counts were normalized to sorted cell number, after which true diversity and Gini coefficients were computed with the tcR R package. Repertoire sharing was quantified using the overlap coefficient calculated on TCRB nucleotide sequences. Out-of-frame TCRB sequences from naive cells were analyzed as a proxy for the pre-selection repertoire. This immuneACCESS table, as held by TCRdb, lists in-frame sequences with V and J called but not all clones. Of the missing ones, under half trace to an unresolved V gene in checked studies; the others have no known cause. Clonal size and the V and J genes are those of that table, whereas D and trimming came from the DNA. The sample table lists roughly 700,000 clones, roughly 12% of them with a count of one. 0.02% to 0.025% of the sample lies in the top ten.

A single peripheral blood draw of around 100 mL on average was collected from each donor into heparinised tubes. Naive, central memory, regulatory and stem cell-like memory CD4+ T cells were sorted on a BD FACSAria II using a panel including CD45RO, CCR7, CD25, CD127, CD95 and CD27. A purity above 98% was achieved for all sorted populations. PBMCs were isolated right away by Lymphoprep density gradient centrifugation and were stained directly, without culture. So that batch effects would be minimized, each experiment stained and sorted samples in pairs, pairing one healthy donor with one patient. The sequence links TRBV9 to TRBJ2-5; D gene: possibly TRBD1, on 5 matching bases. This TCR was sampled from a man younger than 35 with type 1 diabetes. The sample was naive CD4+ T cells from blood. The label giving this sample's cell subset or site can be read as: true naive CD4+ T cells. The CDR3 amino acid sequence is: CASTLGLETQYF. Read as DNA, the sequence is TGTGCCAGCACCCTGGGGCTCGAGACCCAGTACTTC.